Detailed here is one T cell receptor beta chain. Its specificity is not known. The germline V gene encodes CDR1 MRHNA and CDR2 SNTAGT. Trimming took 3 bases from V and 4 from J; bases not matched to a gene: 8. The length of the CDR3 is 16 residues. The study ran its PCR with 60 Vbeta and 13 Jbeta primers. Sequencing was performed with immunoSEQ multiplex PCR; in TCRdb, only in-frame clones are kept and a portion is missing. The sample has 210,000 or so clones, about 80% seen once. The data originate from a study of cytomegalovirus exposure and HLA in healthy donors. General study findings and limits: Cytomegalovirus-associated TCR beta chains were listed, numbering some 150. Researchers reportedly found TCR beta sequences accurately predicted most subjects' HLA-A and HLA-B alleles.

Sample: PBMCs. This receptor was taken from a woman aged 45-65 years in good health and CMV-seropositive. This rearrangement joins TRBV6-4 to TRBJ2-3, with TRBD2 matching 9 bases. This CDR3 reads CASSELAGGAPDTQYF. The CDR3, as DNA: TGTGCCAGCAGTGAATTGGCGGGGGGGGCCCCAGATACGCAGTATTTT.